These 10 T cell receptor beta chains share one sample of origin, sequenced in a study of tumor T cells in aggressive B-cell lymphoma. The assay was immunoSEQ multiplex PCR, and TCRdb's table has in-frame clones only and misses some. The sample yields 4,500 to 5,000 clones, roughly 90% seen once. The sample taken for sequencing was tumor tissue. These receptors originate from an adult with diffuse large B cell lymphoma.

This clone is a singleton in its sample. The chain joins TRBV6-6 to TRBJ1-2; 7 bases align to TRBD1. J gave up 7 bases and V 6 bases, and 5 bases lay outside the gene matches. The CDR3 covers 12 residues. Germline assignment: CDR1 MNHNY and CDR2 SVGAGI (reference sequence). The CDR3 protein is CASSPTGSGYTF. CDR3 nucleotide sequence: TGTGCCAGCAGCCCGACAGGGTCTGGCTACACCTTC.

The chain employs TRBV7-2 and TRBJ2-5, with 10 nucleotides matching TRBD1. CDR3 length: 12 residues. CDR1 SGHTA and CDR2 FQGNSA come from the germline V gene. Unmatched junction bases numbered 1, after V lost 3 bases and J lost 9 bases. DNA of the CDR3: TGTGCCAGCAGCTTCGGACAGGGGGCCCAGTACTTC. Translated: CASSFGQGAQYF.

This sequence joins TRBV19 and TRBJ2-5; 11 bases fit TRBD2. The DNA end favors TRBJ2-7, so the J call may be wrong. CDR1 and CDR2 from the germline V gene are LNHDA and SQIVND (reference sequence). The CDR3 loop spans 15 amino acids. CDR3 DNA sequence: TGTGCCAGTAGTATCCTAGCGGGGGGTTCCTACGAGCAGTACTTC. Its protein product is CASSILAGGSYEQYF.

The chain couples TRBV6-1 to TRBJ2-3; 8 positions match TRBD2. The CDR3 covers 17 residues. V trimming: 2 bases; J trimming: 2 bases; junction bases outside the gene matches: 9. Germline V CDR1 and CDR2: MNHNS, SASEGT. The DNA of the CDR3 is TGTGCCAGCAGTGAATCGGCTAGCGGGCTCCTCACAGATACGCAGTATTTT. Translating gives CASSESASGLLTDTQYF.

The genes are TRBV15 and TRBJ1-2, with 7 bases lining up with TRBD1. This CDR3 contains 16 residues. Germline loops: CDR1 LNHNV, CDR2 YYDKDF (reference sequence). J was trimmed by 7 bases and V by 4 bases; bases with no gene match: 15. In DNA form, the CDR3 reads TGTGCCACCAGCATACGAGGGAGGAGGGGGCTAGGTGGCTACACCTTC. Encoded protein: CATSIRGRRGLGGYTF.

V usage is TRBV7-9 and J usage is TRBJ2-5; tentative D call: TRBD1 (5 bases). Germline CDR1 is SEHNR and CDR2 is FQNEAQ (reference sequence). V lost 5 bases, J lost 5 bases, and 15 bases lay in between. This CDR3 has 14 residues. CDR3 DNA sequence: TGTGCCAGCAGCCCTATGCAGGGAAGGGAGACCCAGTACTTC. Protein sequence: CASSPMQGRETQYF.

V usage is TRBV13 and J usage is TRBJ1-3, with TRBD1 identical over 7 bases. This CDR3 is built from 15 residues. Per the germline V gene, CDR1 is PRHDT and CDR2 is FYEKMQ (reference sequence). V was clipped by 5 bases and J by 1 base; unmatched bases: 5. As DNA, the CDR3 is TGTGCCAGCAGCCCCAGGGGGTCGTCTGGAAACACCATATATTTT. Its protein is CASSPRGSSGNTIYF.

J is TRBJ2-3 and V is TRBV6-5, with TRBD2 matching over 9 bases. Germline V gene sequence: CDR1 MNHEY, CDR2 SVGAGI. With V trimmed by 2 bases and J by 2 bases, 5 bases remained unmatched. The CDR3 has 16 amino acids. The CDR3 sequence is CASSYGAGGFTDTQYF. As DNA, the CDR3 is TGTGCCAGCAGTTACGGAGCGGGGGGCTTCACAGATACGCAGTATTTT.

This clone has just a few counts. V is TRBV5-6 and J is TRBJ1-1; tentatively, D is TRBD1 (5 bases). There are 14 residues in the CDR3. The germline CDR1 and CDR2 sequences are SGHDT and YYEEEE. V was clipped by 0 bases and J by 2 bases, with 8 bases between them. CDR3 residues: CASSLGGGNTEAFF. In DNA form, the CDR3 reads TGTGCCAGCAGCTTGGGGGGCGGTAACACTGAAGCTTTCTTT.

The chain employs TRBV7-2 and TRBJ2-5; perhaps TRBD1 as D (6 bases). Germline V lookup: CDR1 SGHTA, CDR2 FQGNSA. CDR3 size: 16 residues. The germline V and J ends were trimmed by 7 bases and 2 bases, with 20 bases remaining between them. Here the CDR3 reads CASTKPGTIPQETQYF. DNA of the CDR3: TGTGCCAGCACGAAGCCTGGGACAATTCCACAAGAGACCCAGTACTTC. Filled out from reference TRBV7-2 and TRBJ2-5, the complete variable domain reads GAGVSQSPSNKVTEKGKDVELRCDPISGHTALYWYRQSLGQGLEFLIYFQGNSAPDKSGLPSDRFSAERTGGSVSTLTIQRTQQEDSAVYLCASTKPGTIPQETQYFGPGTRLLVL.